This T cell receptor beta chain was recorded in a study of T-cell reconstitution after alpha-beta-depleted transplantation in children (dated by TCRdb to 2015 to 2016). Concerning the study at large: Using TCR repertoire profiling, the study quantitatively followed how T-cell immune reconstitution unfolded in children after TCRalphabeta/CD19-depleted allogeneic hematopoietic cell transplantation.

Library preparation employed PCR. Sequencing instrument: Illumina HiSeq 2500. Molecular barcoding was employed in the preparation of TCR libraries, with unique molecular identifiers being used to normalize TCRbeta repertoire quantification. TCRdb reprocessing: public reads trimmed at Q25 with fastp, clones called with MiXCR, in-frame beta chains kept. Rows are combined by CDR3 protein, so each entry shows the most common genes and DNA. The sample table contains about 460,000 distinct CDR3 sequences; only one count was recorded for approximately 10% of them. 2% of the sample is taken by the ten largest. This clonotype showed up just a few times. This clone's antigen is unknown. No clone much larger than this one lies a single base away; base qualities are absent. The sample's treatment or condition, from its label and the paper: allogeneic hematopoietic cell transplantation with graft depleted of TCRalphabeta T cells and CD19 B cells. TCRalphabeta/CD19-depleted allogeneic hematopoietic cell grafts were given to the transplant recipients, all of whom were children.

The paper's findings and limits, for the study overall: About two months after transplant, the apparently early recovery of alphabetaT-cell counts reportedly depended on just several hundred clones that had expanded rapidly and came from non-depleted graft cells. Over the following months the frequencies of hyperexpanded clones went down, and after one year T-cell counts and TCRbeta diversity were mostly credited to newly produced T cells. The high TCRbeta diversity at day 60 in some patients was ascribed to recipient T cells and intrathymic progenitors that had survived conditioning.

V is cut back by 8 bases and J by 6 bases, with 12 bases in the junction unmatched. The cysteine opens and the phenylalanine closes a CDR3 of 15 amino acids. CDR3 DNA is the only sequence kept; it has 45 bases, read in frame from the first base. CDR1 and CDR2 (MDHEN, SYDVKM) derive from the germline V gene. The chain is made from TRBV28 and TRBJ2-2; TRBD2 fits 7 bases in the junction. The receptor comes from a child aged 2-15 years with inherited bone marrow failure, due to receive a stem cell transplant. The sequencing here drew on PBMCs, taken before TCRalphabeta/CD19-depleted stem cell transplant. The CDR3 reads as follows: CASFNSGLPPGELFF. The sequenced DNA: TGTGCCAGCTTTAACTCGGGACTACCACCCGGGGAGCTGTTTTTT.